This T cell receptor (beta chain) stems from a study of T cells in Graves' hyperthyroidism and ophthalmopathy. This clonotype was recorded at least ten times. V was shortened by 7 bases and J by 1 base, with 12 bases between the two germline ends. This CDR3 contains 14 residues. Regions amplified from RNA transcripts were the TCR beta CDR3 regions. HTBI primers were employed in a first-round RT-PCR of the TCR CDR3. One entry per CDR3 protein results from TCRdb running MiXCR on the multiplex PCR reads. The sample lists 300,000 to 400,000 distinct CDR3 sequences, roughly 13% seen once, with approximately 10% in the top ten. Every diagnosis used clinical symptoms, serum thyroxine and TRAb, thyroid ultrasound and orbital computed tomography.

The chain couples TRBV12-3 or TRBV12-4 to TRBJ2-3; possibly TRBD2 for D (6 bases). Sequencing used blood. The clonotype was recovered from a woman aged 55-69 years with Graves' hyperthyroidism. Here the CDR3 DNA reads TGTGCCAGCAAGAAGACGGGGGGCACAGATACGCAGTATTTT. Translated, it gives CASKKTGGTDTQYF.